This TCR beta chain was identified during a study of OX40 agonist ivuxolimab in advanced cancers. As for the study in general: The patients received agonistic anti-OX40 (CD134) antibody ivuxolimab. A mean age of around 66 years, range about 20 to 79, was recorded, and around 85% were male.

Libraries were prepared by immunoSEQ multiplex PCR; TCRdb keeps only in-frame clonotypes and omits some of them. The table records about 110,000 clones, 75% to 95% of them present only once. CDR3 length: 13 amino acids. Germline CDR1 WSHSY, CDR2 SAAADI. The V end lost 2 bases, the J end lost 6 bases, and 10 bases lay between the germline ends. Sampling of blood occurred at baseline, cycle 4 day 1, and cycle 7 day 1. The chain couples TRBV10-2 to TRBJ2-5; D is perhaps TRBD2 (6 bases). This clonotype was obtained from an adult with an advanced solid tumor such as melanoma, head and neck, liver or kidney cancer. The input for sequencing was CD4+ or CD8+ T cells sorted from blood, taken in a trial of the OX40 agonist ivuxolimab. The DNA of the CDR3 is TGCGCCAGCAGTGAGCAGCGGGTAAAGACCCAGTACTTC. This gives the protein CASSEQRVKTQYF.